This TCR beta chain originates from a study of vaccination effects on CD4 cells after COVID-19 (dated by TCRdb to the early 2020s). With regard to the full study: Participants received two doses of either the BNT162b2 or the mRNA-1273 mRNA SARS-CoV-2 vaccine. In both COVID-19 convalescent patients and infection-naive vaccine recipients, the study compared SARS-CoV-2 spike-specific CD4+ TCR repertoires from before mRNA vaccination with those from after it. Cultures from other donors in the study were sequenced using the Oncomine TCR Beta short-read assay on an Illumina iSeq 100. Altogether, roughly 10 COVID-19 convalescent patients and several SARS-CoV-2-naive healthy vaccine recipients made up the full study. Results and caveats for the whole study, not just this receptor: Marked clonal contraction was observed in both infection-induced and vaccine-induced clones at late post-vaccination timepoints, consistent with waning T cell responses. Only a small number of convalescent patients were included, and no early post-infection timepoints were available, which limited the study. Among healthy vaccine recipients, nearly all vaccine-induced clones were SARS-CoV-2 mono-reactive, and just 1 of 255 was cross-reactive with common cold coronaviruses.

Library preparation employed the immunoSEQ multiplex PCR assay. DNA from the CD4+ T cells that had been cultured and isolated underwent TCR beta CDR3 sequencing. For the original study's pipeline: The analysis removed non-productive TCR sequences, trimmed reads to the CDR3 region, and retained only CDR3s that were 7 or more amino acids long. The MANAFEST web app was used to pick out antigen-specific clonotypes by comparing their expansion in peptide wells with that in reference cultures. Positive clones required FDR<0.05 expansion versus reference and all other wells, odds ratio above 5, and frequency above 0.1% in two replicate wells. A clonotype was defined as cross-reactive if the clonotype was significantly expanded both in SARS-CoV-2 spike wells and in at least one common cold coronavirus spike condition. CDR3 similarity was assessed by Levenshtein distance with the stringdist R package, and unrooted trees were built with ape in R 3.6.1. TCRdb provides this immuneACCESS table in a form limited to in-frame rearrangements. Some clones are lacking; in checked studies, under half of them reflect an unresolved V gene, and why the rest are absent is not known. Clone size and the V and J calls come from that table; the DNA yielded D and trimming. The sample table shows 40,000 to 45,000 clones, and around 70% are seen once. The top ten constitute approximately 24% of the sample.

In the ViraFEST assay, PBMC were stimulated with viral peptide pools, and TCR sequencing was then used to find antigen-specific CD4+ T cell clonotypes based on their expansion. After more than 9 days of culture, CD4+ T cells were isolated with the EasySep CD4+ T cell isolation kit. Negative nucleocapsid antibody results before and after vaccination confirmed that the healthy vaccine recipients had no prior SARS-CoV-2 infection. Each well held under 2.5 million PBMC cultured in IMDM containing about 5.5% human AB serum, around 9.3 IU/ml IL-2 and gentamicin, along with 8 to 10 ug/ml peptides. On days 3 and 7, half of the culture medium was replaced with fresh IL-2-containing medium. Unless otherwise noted, each peptide stimulation condition was cultured in triplicate wells. PBMC were separated from whole blood using Ficoll-Paque Plus gradient centrifugation and were then either cryopreserved at -140C or used fresh. The overlapping peptide pools covered the spike proteins of SARS-CoV-2 as well as those of the common cold coronaviruses HCoV-NL63, HCoV-OC43 and HCoV-229E. The QIAamp micro DNA kit was used to extract genomic DNA from the cultured CD4+ T cells.

Turning to this clone: The antigen it binds to is not known. No quality values exist for individual bases; no much larger clone is one base distant.

The germline V gene supplies CDR1 SGHRS and CDR2 YFSETQ. Its CDR3 holds 15 amino acids, cysteine through phenylalanine. Only the CDR3 portion is preserved as DNA: 45 bases, with reading frame beginning at the first base. Here V drops 1 base and J drops 3 bases, and the junction holds 4 bases not matched to any gene. This receptor was obtained from a human donor who received a COVID-19 vaccine. The specimen was CD4+ T cells from PBMCs cultured with HCoV-OC43 spike peptides, collected before COVID-19 vaccination. The cell subset or site label of this sample denotes: HCoV-OC43 spike overlapping peptide pool stimulation. The chain joins TRBV5-1 to TRBJ2-7, with 10 bases in between that match TRBD2. Here is the DNA: TGCGCCAGCAGCTTGCCTACTAGCGGGGTCTACGAGCAGTACTTC. Its translation reads: CASSLPTSGVYEQYF.